This T cell receptor beta chain appears in the sequencing data of a study of blood T cell repertoires in COVID-19. Background on the study: Spain, Italy and the United States supplied samples that represented acute and convalescent COVID-19. The analysed material was cDNA or gDNA that came from T cells, B-cell-depleted T cells, or PBMCs.

Source study methods: Amplification with reference gene primers provided the estimates of nucleated cell counts. Sequencing was performed with immunoSEQ multiplex PCR; in TCRdb, only in-frame clones are kept and a portion is missing. The DNA gave D and trimming, while V, J and clone size come from that table. The repertoire has a few hundred thousand clones, more than 75% of them found once; the top ten carry approximately 6%. The sequence came from a man in his sixties who had recovered from COVID-19. Source material: peripheral blood.

CDR3 residues: CASSPLQLNTEAFF. CDR3 nucleotides: TGTGCCAGCAGCCCGTTACAACTGAACACTGAAGCTTTCTTT. The genes are TRBV9 and TRBJ1-1; D remains ambiguous. Germline-derived CDR1 and CDR2 are SGDLS and YYNGEE. V was trimmed by 4 bases and J by 0 bases, leaving 10 bases between them. CDR3 length equals 14 residues. Supplemented by reference TRBV9 and TRBJ1-1, the full variable domain reads DSGVTQTPKHLITATGQRVTLRCSPRSGDLSVYWYQQSLDQGLQFLIQYYNGEERAKGNILERFSAQQFPDLHSELNLSSLELGDSALYFCASSPLQLNTEAFFGQGTRLTVV.